The 5 T cell receptor beta chains given below trace back to one sample, sequenced in a study of OX40 agonist ivuxolimab in advanced cancers. Clones were read by immunoSEQ multiplex PCR, and TCRdb kept only the in-frame ones, dropping some. The sample records roughly 50,000 clones, around four fifths being singletons. The source material was CD4+ or CD8+ T cells sorted from blood, sampled in a trial of the OX40 agonist ivuxolimab. The source of these receptors is an adult with an advanced solid tumor such as melanoma, head and neck, liver or kidney cancer.

This chain joins TRBV4-2 and TRBJ2-5; 7 bases are a match to TRBD2. Trimming cost V 5 bases and J 5 bases; bases outside gene matches: 14. Germline CDR1 LGHNA, CDR2 YNFKEQ. The CDR3 has 16 residues. The CDR3 DNA sequence: TGTGCCAGCAGCTTCTTTGAGAGCGGGAAGCGGGAGACCCAGTACTTC. Protein: CASSFFESGKRETQYF.

The chain is built from TRBV19 and TRBJ1-5; perhaps TRBD1 as D (5 bases). CDR1 and CDR2 from the germline V gene are LNHDA and SQIVND (reference sequence). The germline V and J ends were trimmed by 8 bases and 6 bases, with 17 bases remaining between them. This CDR3 is built from 14 residues. CDR3 nucleotide sequence: TGTGCCAGTTCTTATGGGGGGAGAGGTCAGCCCCAGCATTTT. Protein sequence: CASSYGGRGQPQHF.

This sequence joins TRBV6-5 and TRBJ2-5; 9 nucleotides line up with TRBD1. CDR3 length equals 15 residues. In germline, CDR1 is MNHEY, CDR2 SVGAGI. Trimming cost V 7 bases and J 5 bases; bases outside gene matches: 11. CDR3 sequence (DNA): TGTGCCAGCACCGAGGGGAACAGGGGGCGGGAGACCCAGTACTTC. Its protein product is CASTEGNRGRETQYF.

As regards this clone: The sample contains more than one DNA sequence encoding this CDR3. The rearrangement links TRBV7-2 to TRBJ2-1; maybe TRBD1 (6 bases). CDR3 length: 16 amino acids. The ends were cut back, 0 bases at V and 4 bases at J, with 13 bases in the middle. The germline CDR1 and CDR2 sequences are SGHTA and FQGNSA. CDR3 sequence reads: CASSLAPGQGYNEQFF. For the CDR3, the DNA is TGTGCCAGCAGCTTAGCTCCGGGACAAGGGTACAATGAGCAGTTCTTC.

This clone was recorded only once. V is TRBV19 and J is TRBJ1-2; D call uncertain. Trimming removed 3 bases at V and 2 bases at J, with 13 bases between. The CDR3 is 15 residues long. Germline assignment: CDR1 LNHDA and CDR2 SQIVND (reference sequence). The CDR3 region is CASSMGGSLNYGYTF. In DNA form, the CDR3 reads TGTGCCAGTAGTATGGGCGGGTCCTTGAACTATGGCTACACCTTC.